This T cell receptor beta chain was documented in a study of OX40 agonist ivuxolimab in advanced cancers. The overall study: All patients had ivuxolimab intravenously every 2 weeks at 0.01 to 10 mg/kg. A history of anti-PD-1, anti-PD-L1 or anti-CTLA-4 therapy was acceptable, and approximately 41% had some. General study points: Normalized T-cell clonal expansion was also low in some nonresponders.

Regarding this clone: The antigen is not known.

Only in-frame clones appear in the TCRdb table, and some are missing; sequencing was by immunoSEQ multiplex PCR. The table shows about 24,000 clones, with 65% to 80% occurring only once. The germline CDR1 and CDR2 sequences are LNHDA and SQIVND (reference sequence). The CDR3 has 13 residues. The sample here was CD4+ or CD8+ T cells sorted from blood, taken in a trial of the OX40 agonist ivuxolimab. The receptor was isolated from an adult with an advanced solid tumor such as melanoma, head and neck, liver or kidney cancer. J is TRBJ2-5 and V is TRBV19; the D is unclear. Near its end, the DNA agrees better with TRBJ2-7, so the J call may be wrong. CDR3 sequence (DNA): TGTGCCAGTAGTATCGGCCCCCTGGGCGAGCAGTACTTC. This sequence encodes CASSIGPLGEQYF.